This TCR beta chain was profiled in a study of T cells after yellow fever vaccination. Regarding the study as a whole: After the booster, 96% of CD4 and 75% to 90% of CD8 primary-response clones were re-detected. The CD4 compartment and the CD8 compartment contained a small share of clonotypes in common. A faster peak, day 5 versus 15, was reached by the weaker secondary response.

It was through 5'RACE template switching that TCR cDNA was made, with a universal primer site and UMIs added. TCRdb reanalysed the 5' RACE reads using MiXCR and keeps one entry per CDR3 protein. The top ten clones hold approximately 19% of a sample with some 320,000 distinct CDR3 sequences, over 3.5% of them seen once. The table lists this clonotype with a few counts. What it recognizes is unknown. The CDR3 consists of 11 residues. With 10 bases clipped from V and 10 bases from J, the junction kept 8 bases outside the gene matches. CDR1 is KGHDR and CDR2 is SFDVKD in the germline V gene. This TCR was sampled from a young man who received the YFV17D yellow fever vaccine. This rearrangement joins TRBV24-1 to TRBJ1-1, with 7 nucleotides matching TRBD1. Sequenced material: PBMCs, taken 15 days after the yellow fever booster vaccination. For the CDR3, the DNA is TGTGCCACACAGGGGCCCAAAGGAGCTTTCTTT. Amino acids: CATQGPKGAFF.